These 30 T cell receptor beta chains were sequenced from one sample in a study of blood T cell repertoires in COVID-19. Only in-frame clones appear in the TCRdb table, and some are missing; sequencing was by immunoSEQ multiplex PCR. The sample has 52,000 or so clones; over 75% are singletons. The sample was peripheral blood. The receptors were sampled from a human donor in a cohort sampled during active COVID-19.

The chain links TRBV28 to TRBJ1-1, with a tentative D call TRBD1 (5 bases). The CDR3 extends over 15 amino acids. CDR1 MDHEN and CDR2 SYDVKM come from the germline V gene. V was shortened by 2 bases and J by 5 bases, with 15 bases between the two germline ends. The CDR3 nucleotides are TGTGCCAGCAGTTTAGTCGGGCGGGGGGGGACTGAAGCTTTCTTT. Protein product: CASSLVGRGGTEAFF.

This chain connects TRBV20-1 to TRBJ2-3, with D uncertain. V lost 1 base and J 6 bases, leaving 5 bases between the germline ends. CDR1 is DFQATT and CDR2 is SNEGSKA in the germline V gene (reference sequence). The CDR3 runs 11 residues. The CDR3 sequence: CSARVQDTQYF. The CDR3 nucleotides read TGCAGTGCTAGAGTTCAGGATACGCAGTATTTT.

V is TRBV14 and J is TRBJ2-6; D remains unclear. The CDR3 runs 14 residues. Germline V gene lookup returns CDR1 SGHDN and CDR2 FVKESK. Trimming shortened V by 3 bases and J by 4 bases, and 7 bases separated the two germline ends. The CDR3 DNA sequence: TGTGCCAGCAGCCAGAGAGGAGGGGCCAACGTCCTGACTTTC. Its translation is CASSQRGGANVLTF.

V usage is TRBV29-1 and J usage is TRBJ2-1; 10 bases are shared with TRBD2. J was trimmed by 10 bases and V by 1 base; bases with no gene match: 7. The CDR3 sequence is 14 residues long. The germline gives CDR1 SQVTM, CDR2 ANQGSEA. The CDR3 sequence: CSVEGVKLAGEQFF. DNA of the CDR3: TGCAGCGTTGAAGGCGTCAAACTAGCGGGGGAGCAGTTCTTC.

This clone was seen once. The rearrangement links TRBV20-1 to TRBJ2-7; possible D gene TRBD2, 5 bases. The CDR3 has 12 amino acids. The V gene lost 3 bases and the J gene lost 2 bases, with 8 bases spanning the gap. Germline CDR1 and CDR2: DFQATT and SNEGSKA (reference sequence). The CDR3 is CSASREPYEQYF. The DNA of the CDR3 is TGCAGTGCTAGTCGGGAACCCTACGAGCAGTACTTC.

CDR3 sequence: CASSQEDRGVEQYF. The CDR3 DNA reads TGTGCCAGCAGCCAAGAAGACAGGGGGGTCGAGCAGTACTTC. The J gene is TRBJ2-7, the V gene TRBV4-2, with 9 bases fitting TRBD1. The ends lost 0 bases at V and 6 bases at J; junction bases unmatched: 3. This CDR3 spans 14 amino acids. Germline-derived CDR1 and CDR2 are LGHNA and YNFKEQ.

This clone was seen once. CDR3 DNA: TGCGCCAGCAGCTTCGCGGGAGGGCCTGACGAGCAGTACTTC. This codes for CASSFAGGPDEQYF. The chain couples TRBV5-1 to TRBJ2-7; 9 bases agree with TRBD2. This CDR3 is 14 amino acids long. After removal of 2 bases from V and 5 bases from J, the junction contained 5 bases not matched to a gene. The V gene's germline CDR1 is SGHRS and CDR2 YFSETQ.

This chain's CDR3 is CASSFRFTGNTEAFF. As DNA, the CDR3 is TGTGCCAGCAGCTTCCGATTCACAGGGAACACTGAAGCTTTCTTT. This sequence joins TRBV11-2 and TRBJ1-1; D might be TRBD1 (5 bases). V was cut by 3 bases and J by 1 base, with 12 bases left in between. Germline V gene data show CDR1 as SGHAT and CDR2 as FQNNGV. The CDR3 contains 15 residues.

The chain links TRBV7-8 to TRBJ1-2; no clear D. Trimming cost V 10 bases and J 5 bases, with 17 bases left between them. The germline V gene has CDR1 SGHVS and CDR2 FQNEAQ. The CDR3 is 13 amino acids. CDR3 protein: CATYAGAGYGYTF. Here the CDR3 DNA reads TGTGCCACTTACGCGGGTGCGGGGTATGGCTACACCTTC.

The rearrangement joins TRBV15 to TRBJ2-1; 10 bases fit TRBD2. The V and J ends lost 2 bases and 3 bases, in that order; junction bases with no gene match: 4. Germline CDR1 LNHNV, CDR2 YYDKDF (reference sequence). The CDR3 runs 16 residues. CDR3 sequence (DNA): TGTGCCACCAGCAGAAGACTAGCGGGCGACTACAATGAGCAGTTCTTC. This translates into CATSRRLAGDYNEQFF.

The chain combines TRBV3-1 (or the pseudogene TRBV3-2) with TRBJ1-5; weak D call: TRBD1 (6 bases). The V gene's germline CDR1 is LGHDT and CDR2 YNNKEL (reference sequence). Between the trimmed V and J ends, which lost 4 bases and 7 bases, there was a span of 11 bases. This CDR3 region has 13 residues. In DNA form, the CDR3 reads TGTGCCAGCAGCCTACAGGACAGACAGCCCCAGCATTTT. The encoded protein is CASSLQDRQPQHF.

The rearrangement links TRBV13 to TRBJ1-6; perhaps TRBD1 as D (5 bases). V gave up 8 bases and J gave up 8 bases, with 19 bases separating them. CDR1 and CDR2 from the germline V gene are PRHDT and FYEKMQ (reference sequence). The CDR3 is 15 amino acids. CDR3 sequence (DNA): TGTGCCAGCTCATCTCTAGCAGGGAGGGATTCACCCCTCCACTTT. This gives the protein CASSSLAGRDSPLHF.

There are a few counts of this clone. The CDR3 DNA sequence: TGTGCCAGCAGCGTAGGGCACATTGATGAAAAACTGTTTTTT. Protein product: CASSVGHIDEKLFF. The chain uses TRBV7-9 and TRBJ1-4; D remains ambiguous. The CDR3 length is 14 residues. V was pared by 5 bases and J by 6 bases, with 13 bases between. The germline V gene has CDR1 SEHNR and CDR2 FQNEAQ (reference sequence).

The CDR3 DNA follows: TGTGCCAGCAGCATCAGCGGGAGCGTCCTCGAGCAGTACTTC. Its translation: CASSISGSVLEQYF. The chain has TRBV7-9 and TRBJ2-7; 8 bases match TRBD2. With V trimmed by 5 bases and J by 6 bases, 9 bases remained unmatched. CDR1 SEHNR and CDR2 FQNEAQ come from the germline V gene (reference sequence). The CDR3 totals 14 residues.

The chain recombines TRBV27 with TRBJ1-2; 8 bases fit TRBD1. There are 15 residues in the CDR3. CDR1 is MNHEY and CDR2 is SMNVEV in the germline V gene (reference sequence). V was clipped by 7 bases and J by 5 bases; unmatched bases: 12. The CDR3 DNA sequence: TGTGCCAGCACCGGCCAGCCAGGGGGCGGGTATGGCTACACCTTC. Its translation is CASTGQPGGGYGYTF.

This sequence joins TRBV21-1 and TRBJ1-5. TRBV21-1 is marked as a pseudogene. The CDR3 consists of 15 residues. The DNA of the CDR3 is TGTGCCAGCACTTTGGGAGGAGGAACCAATCAGCCCCAGCATTTT. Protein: CASTLGGGTNQPQHF.

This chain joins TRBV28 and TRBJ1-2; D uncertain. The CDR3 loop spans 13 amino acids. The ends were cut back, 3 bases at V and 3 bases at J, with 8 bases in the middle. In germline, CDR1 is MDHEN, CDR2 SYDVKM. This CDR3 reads CASSFQDHYGYTF. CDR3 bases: TGTGCCAGCAGTTTCCAGGATCACTATGGCTACACCTTC.

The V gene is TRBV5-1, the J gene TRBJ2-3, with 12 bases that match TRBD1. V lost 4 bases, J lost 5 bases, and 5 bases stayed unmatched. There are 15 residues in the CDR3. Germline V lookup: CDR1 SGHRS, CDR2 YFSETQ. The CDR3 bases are TGCGCCAGCAGCGAGGGACAGGGGGCAGGAGATACGCAGTATTTT. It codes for CASSEGQGAGDTQYF.

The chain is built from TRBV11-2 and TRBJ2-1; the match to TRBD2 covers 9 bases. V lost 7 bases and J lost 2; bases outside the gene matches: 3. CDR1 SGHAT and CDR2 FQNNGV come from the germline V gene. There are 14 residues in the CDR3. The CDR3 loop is CASNRGGAYNEQFF. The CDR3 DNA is TGTGCCAGCAACCGCGGGGGGGCCTACAATGAGCAGTTCTTC.

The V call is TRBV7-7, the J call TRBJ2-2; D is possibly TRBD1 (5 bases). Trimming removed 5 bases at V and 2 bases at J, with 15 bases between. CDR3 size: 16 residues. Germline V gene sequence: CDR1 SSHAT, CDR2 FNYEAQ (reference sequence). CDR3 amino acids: CASSPARQGNTGELFF. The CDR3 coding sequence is TGTGCCAGCAGCCCGGCTCGGCAGGGAAACACCGGGGAGCTGTTTTTT.

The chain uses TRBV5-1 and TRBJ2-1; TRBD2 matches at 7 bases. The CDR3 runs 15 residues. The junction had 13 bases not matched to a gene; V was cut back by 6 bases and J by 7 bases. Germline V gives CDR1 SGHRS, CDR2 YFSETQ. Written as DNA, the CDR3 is TGCGCCAGCACCCCAAGCGGGGATAGATGGAATGAGCAGTTCTTC. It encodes CASTPSGDRWNEQFF.

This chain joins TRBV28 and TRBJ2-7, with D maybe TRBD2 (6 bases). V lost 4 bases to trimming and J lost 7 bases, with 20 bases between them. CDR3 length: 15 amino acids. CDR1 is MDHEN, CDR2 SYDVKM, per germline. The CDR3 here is CASSSAGTGIGEQYF. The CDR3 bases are TGTGCCAGCAGTTCCGCCGGGACTGGCATAGGAGAGCAGTACTTC.

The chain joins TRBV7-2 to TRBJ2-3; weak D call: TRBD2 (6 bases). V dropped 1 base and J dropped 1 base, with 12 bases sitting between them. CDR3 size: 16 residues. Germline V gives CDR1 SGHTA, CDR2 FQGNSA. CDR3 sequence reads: CASSLVSGPRTDTQYF. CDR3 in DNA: TGTGCCAGCAGCTTAGTCAGCGGGCCCCGCACAGATACGCAGTATTTT.

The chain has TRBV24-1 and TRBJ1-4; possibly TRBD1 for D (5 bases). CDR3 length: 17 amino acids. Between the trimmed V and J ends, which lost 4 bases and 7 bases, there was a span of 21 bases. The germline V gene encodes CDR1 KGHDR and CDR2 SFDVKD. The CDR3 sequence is CATSDRGLRGWGEKLFF. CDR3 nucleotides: TGTGCCACCAGTGACCGGGGGTTGAGGGGATGGGGTGAAAAACTGTTTTTT.

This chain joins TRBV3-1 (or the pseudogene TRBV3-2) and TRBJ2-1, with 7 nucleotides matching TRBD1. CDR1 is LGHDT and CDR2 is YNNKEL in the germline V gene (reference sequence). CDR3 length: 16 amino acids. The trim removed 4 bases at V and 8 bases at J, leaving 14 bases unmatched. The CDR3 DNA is TGTGCCAGCAGCCCCCTCGGCGCAGGGGGTTTCGATGAGCAGTTCTTC. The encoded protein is CASSPLGAGGFDEQFF.

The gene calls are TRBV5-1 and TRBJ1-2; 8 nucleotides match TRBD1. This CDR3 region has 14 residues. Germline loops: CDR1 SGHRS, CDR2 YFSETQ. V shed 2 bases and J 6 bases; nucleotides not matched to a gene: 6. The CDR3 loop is CASSFNGQGDGYTF. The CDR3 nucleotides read TGCGCCAGCAGCTTTAACGGACAGGGTGATGGCTACACCTTC. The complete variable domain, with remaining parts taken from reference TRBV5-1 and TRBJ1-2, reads KAGVTQTPRYLIKTRGQQVTLSCSPISGHRSVSWYQQTPGQGLQFLFEYFSETQRNKGNFPGRFSGRQFSNSRSEMNVSTLELGDSALYLCASSFNGQGDGYTFGSGTRLTVV.

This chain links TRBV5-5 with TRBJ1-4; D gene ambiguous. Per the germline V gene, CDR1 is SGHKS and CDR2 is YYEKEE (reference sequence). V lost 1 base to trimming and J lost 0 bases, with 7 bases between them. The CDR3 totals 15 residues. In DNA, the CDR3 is TGTGCCAGCAGCTTGTCGGGTGCAACTAATGAAAAACTGTTTTTT. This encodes CASSLSGATNEKLFF.

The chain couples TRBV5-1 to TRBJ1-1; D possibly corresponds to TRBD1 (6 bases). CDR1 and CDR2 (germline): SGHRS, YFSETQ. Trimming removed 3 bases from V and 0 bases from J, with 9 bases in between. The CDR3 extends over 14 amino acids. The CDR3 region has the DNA TGCGCCAGCAGCTCAGGACAGATGAACACTGAAGCTTTCTTT. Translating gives CASSSGQMNTEAFF.

CDR3 sequence: CASSFGGRYGYTF. In DNA form, the CDR3 reads TGTGCCAGCAGTTTCGGGGGACGCTATGGCTACACCTTC. V is TRBV12-3 or TRBV12-4 and J is TRBJ1-2, with D possibly being TRBD1 (5 bases). The CDR3 extends over 13 amino acids. Between the trimmed V and J ends, which lost 3 bases and 4 bases, there was a span of 9 bases.

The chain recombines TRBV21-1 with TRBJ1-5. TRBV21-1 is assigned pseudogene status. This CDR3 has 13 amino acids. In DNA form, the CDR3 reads TGTGCCAGCAGCAAAAGGGGGGGCCAGCCCCAGCATTTT. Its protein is CASSKRGGQPQHF.